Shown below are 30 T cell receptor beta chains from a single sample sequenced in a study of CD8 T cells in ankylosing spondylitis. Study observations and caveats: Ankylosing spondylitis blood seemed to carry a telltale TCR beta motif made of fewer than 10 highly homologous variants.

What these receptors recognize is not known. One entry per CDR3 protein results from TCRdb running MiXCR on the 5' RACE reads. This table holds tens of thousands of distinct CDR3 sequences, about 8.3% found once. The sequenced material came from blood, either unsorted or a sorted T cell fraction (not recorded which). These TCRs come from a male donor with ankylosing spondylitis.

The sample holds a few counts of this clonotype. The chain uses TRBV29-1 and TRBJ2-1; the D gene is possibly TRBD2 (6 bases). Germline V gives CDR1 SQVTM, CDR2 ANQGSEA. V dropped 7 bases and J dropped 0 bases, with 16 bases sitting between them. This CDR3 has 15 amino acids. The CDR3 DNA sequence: TGCAGCGCTACCCCCGACGGGAGCTCCTACAATGAGCAGTTCTTC. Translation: CSATPDGSSYNEQFF.

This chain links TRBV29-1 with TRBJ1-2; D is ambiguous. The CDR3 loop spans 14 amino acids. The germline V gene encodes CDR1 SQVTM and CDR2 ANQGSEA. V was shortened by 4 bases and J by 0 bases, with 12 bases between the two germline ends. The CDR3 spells CSVVAGGPNYGYTF. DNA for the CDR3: TGCAGCGTTGTGGCGGGCGGCCCTAACTATGGCTACACCTTC.

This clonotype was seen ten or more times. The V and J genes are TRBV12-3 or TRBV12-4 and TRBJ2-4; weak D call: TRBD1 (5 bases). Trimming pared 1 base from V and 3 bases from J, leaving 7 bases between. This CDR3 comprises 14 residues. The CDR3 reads CASSLETDKNIQYF. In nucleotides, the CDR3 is TGTGCCAGCAGTTTAGAGACAGACAAAAACATTCAGTACTTC.

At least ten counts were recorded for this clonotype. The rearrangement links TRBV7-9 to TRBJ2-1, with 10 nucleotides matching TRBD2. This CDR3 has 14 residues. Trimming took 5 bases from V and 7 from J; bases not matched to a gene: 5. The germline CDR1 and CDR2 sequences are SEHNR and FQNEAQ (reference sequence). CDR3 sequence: CASSRSAGGNEQFF. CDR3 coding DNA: TGTGCCAGCAGCAGATCAGCGGGAGGGAATGAGCAGTTCTTC.

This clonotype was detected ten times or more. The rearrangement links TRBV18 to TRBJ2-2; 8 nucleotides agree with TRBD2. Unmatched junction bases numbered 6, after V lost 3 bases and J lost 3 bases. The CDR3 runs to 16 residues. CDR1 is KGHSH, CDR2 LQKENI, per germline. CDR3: CASSPSAGEYTGELFF. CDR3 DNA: TGTGCCAGCTCACCGTCAGCGGGAGAGTACACCGGGGAGCTGTTTTTT.

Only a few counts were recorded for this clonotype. CDR3 in amino acids: CASTRQGGPGELFF. The CDR3 DNA reads as TGTGCCAGCACCCGACAGGGTGGGCCCGGGGAGCTGTTTTTT. This chain uses TRBV27 with TRBJ2-2; 7 bases are a match to TRBD1. Trimming took 7 bases from V and 6 from J; bases not matched to a gene: 8. Germline V gives CDR1 MNHEY, CDR2 SMNVEV (reference sequence). This CDR3 is 14 amino acids long.

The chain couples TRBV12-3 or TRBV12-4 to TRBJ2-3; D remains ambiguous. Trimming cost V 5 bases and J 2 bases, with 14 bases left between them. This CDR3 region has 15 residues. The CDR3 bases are TGTGCCAGCAGTCCGGACCGAAGTTCCACAGATACGCAGTATTTT. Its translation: CASSPDRSSTDTQYF.

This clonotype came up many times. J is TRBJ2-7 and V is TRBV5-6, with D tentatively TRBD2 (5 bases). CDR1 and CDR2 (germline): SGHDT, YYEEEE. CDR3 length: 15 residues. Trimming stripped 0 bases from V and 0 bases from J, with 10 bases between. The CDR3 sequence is CASSLGPGSSYEQYF. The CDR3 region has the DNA TGTGCCAGCAGCTTGGGACCGGGGAGCTCCTACGAGCAGTACTTC.

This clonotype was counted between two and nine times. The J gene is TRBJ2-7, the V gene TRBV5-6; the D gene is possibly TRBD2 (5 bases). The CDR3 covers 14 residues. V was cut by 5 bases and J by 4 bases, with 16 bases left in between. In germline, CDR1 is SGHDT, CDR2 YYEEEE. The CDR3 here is CASRQTAENYEQYV. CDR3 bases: TGTGCCAGCAGGCAAACAGCGGAAAATTACGAGCAGTACGTC.

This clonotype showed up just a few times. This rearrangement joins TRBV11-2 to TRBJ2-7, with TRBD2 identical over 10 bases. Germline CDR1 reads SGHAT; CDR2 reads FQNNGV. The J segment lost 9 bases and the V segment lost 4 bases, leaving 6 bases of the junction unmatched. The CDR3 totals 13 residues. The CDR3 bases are TGTGCCAGCAGCTCCGGACTAGCGGCCAGGCAGTACGTC. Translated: CASSSGLAARQYV.

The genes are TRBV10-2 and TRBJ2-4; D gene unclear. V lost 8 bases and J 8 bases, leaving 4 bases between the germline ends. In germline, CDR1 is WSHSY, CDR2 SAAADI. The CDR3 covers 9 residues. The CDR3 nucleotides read TGCGCCAGCGGCGACATTCAGTACTTC. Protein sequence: CASGDIQYF.

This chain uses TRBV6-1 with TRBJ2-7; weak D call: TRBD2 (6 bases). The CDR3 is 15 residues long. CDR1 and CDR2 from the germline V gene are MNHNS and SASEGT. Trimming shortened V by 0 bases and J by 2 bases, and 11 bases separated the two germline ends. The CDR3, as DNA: TGTGCCAGCAGTGAAGCGCGGGGTACTCCCTACGAGCAGTACTTC. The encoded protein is CASSEARGTPYEQYF.

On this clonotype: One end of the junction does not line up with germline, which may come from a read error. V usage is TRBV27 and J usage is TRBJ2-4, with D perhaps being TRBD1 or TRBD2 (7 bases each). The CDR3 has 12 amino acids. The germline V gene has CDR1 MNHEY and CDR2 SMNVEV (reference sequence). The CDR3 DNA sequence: TGTGGCAGCAGTTTCAGGGGGGGAGTTCAGTACTTC. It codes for CGSSFRGGVQYF.

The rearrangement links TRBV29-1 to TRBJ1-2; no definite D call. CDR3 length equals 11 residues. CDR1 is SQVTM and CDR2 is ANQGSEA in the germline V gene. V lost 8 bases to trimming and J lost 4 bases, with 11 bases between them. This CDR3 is CSLRGVYGYTF. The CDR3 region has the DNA TGCAGCCTCCGCGGCGTCTATGGCTACACCTTC.

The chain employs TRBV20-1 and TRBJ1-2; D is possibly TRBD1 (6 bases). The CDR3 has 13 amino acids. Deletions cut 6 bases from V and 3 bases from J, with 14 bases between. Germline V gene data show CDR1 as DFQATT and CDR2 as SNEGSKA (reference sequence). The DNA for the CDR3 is TGCAGTGCAAGACAGGTGGAGGACTATGGCTACACCTTC. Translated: CSARQVEDYGYTF.

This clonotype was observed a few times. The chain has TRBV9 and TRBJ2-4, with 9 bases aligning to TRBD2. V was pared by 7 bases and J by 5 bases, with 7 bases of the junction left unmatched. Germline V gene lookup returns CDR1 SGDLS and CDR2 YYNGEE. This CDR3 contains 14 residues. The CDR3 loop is CASAGGDSQNIQYF. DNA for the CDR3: TGTGCCAGCGCGGGAGGGGACAGTCAAAACATTCAGTACTTC.

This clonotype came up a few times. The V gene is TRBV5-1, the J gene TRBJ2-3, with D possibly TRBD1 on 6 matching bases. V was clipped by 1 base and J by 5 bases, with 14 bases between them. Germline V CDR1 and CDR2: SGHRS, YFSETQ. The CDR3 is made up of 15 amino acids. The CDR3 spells CASSLRRQGKDTQYF. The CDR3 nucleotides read TGCGCCAGCAGCTTGAGAAGGCAGGGGAAAGATACGCAGTATTTT.

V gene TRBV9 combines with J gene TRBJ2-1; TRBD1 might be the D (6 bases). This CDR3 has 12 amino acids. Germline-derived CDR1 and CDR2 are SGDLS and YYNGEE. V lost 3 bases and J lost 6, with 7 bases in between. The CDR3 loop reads CASSARGNEQFF. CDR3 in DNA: TGTGCCAGCAGCGCCAGGGGCAATGAGCAGTTCTTC.

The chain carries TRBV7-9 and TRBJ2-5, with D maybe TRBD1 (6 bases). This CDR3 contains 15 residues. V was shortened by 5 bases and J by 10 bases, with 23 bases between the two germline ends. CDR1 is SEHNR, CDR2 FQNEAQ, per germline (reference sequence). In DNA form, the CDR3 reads TGTGCCAGCAGCCCTAGGATAGGACAGTTTCTCGGCCAGTACTTC. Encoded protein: CASSPRIGQFLGQYF.

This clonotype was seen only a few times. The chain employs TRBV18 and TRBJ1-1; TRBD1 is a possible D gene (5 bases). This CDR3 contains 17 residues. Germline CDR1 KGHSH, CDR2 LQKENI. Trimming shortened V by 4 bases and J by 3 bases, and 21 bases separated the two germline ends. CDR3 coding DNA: TGTGCCAGCTCACGCTCGGATAGGGGTTATTCGGACACTGAAGCTTTCTTT. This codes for CASSRSDRGYSDTEAFF.

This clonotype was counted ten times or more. CDR3 in amino acids: CASSQEGRDLYGYTF. DNA of the CDR3: TGTGCCAGCAGCCAAGAAGGCAGGGATCTCTATGGCTACACCTTC. The chain links TRBV4-2 to TRBJ1-2; D may be TRBD1 (5 bases). The CDR3 sequence is 15 residues long. The germline V gene has CDR1 LGHNA and CDR2 YNFKEQ. Deletions cut 0 bases from V and 4 bases from J, with 12 bases between.

The CDR3 DNA follows: TGTGCCAGCAGTGTCTCTGGAGGAGCTAACTATGGCTACACCTTC. Protein: CASSVSGGANYGYTF. The genes are TRBV2 and TRBJ1-2; D is undetermined. This CDR3 spans 15 amino acids. The germline gives CDR1 SNHLY, CDR2 FYNNEI. Trimming stripped 4 bases from V and 0 bases from J, with 12 bases between.

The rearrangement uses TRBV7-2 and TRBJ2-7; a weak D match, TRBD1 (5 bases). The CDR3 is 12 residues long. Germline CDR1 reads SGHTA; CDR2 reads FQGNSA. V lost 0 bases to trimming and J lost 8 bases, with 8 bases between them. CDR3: CASSLAGQQQYF. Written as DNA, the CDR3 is TGTGCCAGCAGCTTAGCAGGACAACAGCAGTACTTC.

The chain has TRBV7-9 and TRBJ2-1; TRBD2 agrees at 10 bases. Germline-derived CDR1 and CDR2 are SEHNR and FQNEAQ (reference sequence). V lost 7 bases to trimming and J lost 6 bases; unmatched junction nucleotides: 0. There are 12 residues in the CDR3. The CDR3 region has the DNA TGTGCCAGCACTAGCGGGAGCAATGAGCAGTTCTTC. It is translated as CASTSGSNEQFF.

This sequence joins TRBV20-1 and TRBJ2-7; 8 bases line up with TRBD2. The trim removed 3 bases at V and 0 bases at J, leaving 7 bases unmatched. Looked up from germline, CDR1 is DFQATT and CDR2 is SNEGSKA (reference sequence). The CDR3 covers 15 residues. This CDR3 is CSARSLAGASYEQYV. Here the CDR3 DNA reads TGCAGTGCTAGGTCGCTAGCGGGTGCCTCCTACGAGCAGTACGTC.

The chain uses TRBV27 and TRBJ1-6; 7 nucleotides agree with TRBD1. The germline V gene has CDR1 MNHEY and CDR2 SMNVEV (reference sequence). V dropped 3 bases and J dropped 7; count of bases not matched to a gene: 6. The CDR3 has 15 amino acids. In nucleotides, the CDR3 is TGTGCCAGCAGTTTTTCCGCAGGGGGAAATTCACCCCTCCACTTT. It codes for CASSFSAGGNSPLHF.

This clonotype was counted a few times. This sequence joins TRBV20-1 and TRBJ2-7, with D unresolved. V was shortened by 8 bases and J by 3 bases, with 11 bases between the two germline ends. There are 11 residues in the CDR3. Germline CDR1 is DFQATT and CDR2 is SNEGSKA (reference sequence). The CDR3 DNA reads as TGCAGTTCTGACTGGAACTACGAGCAGTACTTC. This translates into CSSDWNYEQYF.

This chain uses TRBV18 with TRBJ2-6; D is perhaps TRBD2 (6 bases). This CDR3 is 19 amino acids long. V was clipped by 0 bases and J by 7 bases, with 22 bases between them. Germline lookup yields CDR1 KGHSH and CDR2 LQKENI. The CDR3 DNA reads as TGTGCCAGCTCACCACCTTCTGGGGACTCCACCCGCGGAGCCAACGTCCTGACTTTC. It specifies CASSPPSGDSTRGANVLTF.

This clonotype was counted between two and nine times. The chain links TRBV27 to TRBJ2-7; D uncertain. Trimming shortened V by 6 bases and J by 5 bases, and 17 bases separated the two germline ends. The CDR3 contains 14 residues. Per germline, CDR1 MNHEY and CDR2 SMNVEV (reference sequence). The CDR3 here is CASSLTLSRDEQYF. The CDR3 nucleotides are TGTGCCAGCAGCCTTACCCTAAGCCGGGACGAGCAGTACTTC.

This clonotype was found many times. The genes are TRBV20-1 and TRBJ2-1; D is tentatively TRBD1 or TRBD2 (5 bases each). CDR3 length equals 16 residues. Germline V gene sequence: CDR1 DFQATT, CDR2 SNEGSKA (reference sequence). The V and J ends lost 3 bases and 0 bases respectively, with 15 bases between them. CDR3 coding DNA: TGCAGTGCTAGGGGGGTTTGGACCACCTCCTACAATGAGCAGTTCTTC. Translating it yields CSARGVWTTSYNEQFF.